A selection of T cell receptor beta chains follows, all from one sample in a study of T-cell memory formation after mild COVID-19. TCRdb reprocessed the 5' RACE reads with MiXCR, giving one entry per CDR3 protein. The sample has fewer than 50,000 distinct CDR3 sequences, roughly an eighth seen once. The sequencing input was PBMCs or a T cell subset sorted from them (not recorded which). The receptors come from a man between 18 and 29 years old who had mild COVID-19 (a few samples of this study predate the infection). Cell type and time point are not known. Both conserved end residues are trimmed from each CDR3. Fields, in order: D gene, V gene, CDR3 protein. A D gene is named only where the DNA matches it firmly.

d_call: .
v_call: TRBV14
cdr3_aa: ASSQDHGNSRTYEQY

d_call: .
v_call: TRBV7-2
cdr3_aa: ASSLGQGWETQY

d_call: TRBD2
v_call: TRBV9
cdr3_aa: ASSSGGNTQY

d_call: TRBD2
v_call: TRBV12-3/TRBV12-4
cdr3_aa: ASSSPIAGTQY

d_call: .
v_call: TRBV5-1
cdr3_aa: ASSLTDYEQY

d_call: TRBD1
v_call: TRBV7-2
cdr3_aa: ASSLSFPGGTGELF

d_call: .
v_call: TRBV3-1
cdr3_aa: ASSQEYGVYGYT

d_call: .
v_call: TRBV10-3
cdr3_aa: AISDRELETQY

d_call: TRBD1
v_call: TRBV7-6
cdr3_aa: ASSLGGTGLQETQY

d_call: TRBD2
v_call: TRBV5-1
cdr3_aa: ASSLGTSGDTQY

d_call: TRBD1
v_call: TRBV5-6
cdr3_aa: ASSSDRAYGYT

d_call: .
v_call: TRBV5-1
cdr3_aa: ASSPGQPTEAF

d_call: TRBD1
v_call: TRBV20-1
cdr3_aa: SARVFKQGTGNSPLH

d_call: .
v_call: TRBV24-1
cdr3_aa: ATSDLNGNEQF

d_call: TRBD1
v_call: TRBV7-2
cdr3_aa: ASSSEGAGITSGANVLT

d_call: TRBD2
v_call: TRBV7-7
cdr3_aa: ASSLHPSGNTGELF

d_call: .
v_call: TRBV5-1
cdr3_aa: ASSPGSPWGYT

d_call: .
v_call: TRBV5-1
cdr3_aa: ASSRDSEAF

d_call: TRBD2
v_call: TRBV11-2
cdr3_aa: ASRDGPGGTATGETQY